The 27 T cell receptor beta chains below come from one sample, sequenced in a study of a mutant IDH1 vaccine in newly diagnosed glioma. Clones were read by immunoSEQ multiplex PCR, and TCRdb kept only the in-frame ones, dropping some. Seen here are about 30,000 clones, around 79% observed once, and the top ten hold 15% to 20%. As to time point: baseline, week 1 (first vaccination visit). Treatment: pre-vaccination baseline after standard-of-care therapy. Specimen: PBMCs, collected from a glioma patient treated with radiotherapy, temozolomide or both. The origin of the receptors is a young man with glioma.

The rearrangement joins TRBV4-2 to TRBJ1-2, with a weak D call TRBD1 (6 bases). The CDR3 extends over 15 amino acids. V gave up 4 bases and J gave up 8 bases, with 20 bases separating them. The germline V gene encodes CDR1 LGHNA and CDR2 YNFKEQ. The CDR3 nucleotides are TGTGCCAGCAGCCGGTCGGGGGAGGGGGTCGAGGGCTACACCTTC. It encodes CASSRSGEGVEGYTF.

The chain employs TRBV27 and TRBJ1-5; TRBD1 aligns across 7 bases. The germline V gene has CDR1 MNHEY and CDR2 SMNVEV (reference sequence). The CDR3 has 14 amino acids. V gave up 3 bases and J gave up 2 bases; unmatched junction bases: 1. The CDR3 protein is CASSFGQGNQPQHF. In DNA form, the CDR3 reads TGTGCCAGCAGTTTTGGACAGGGCAATCAGCCCCAGCATTTT.

For the CDR3, the DNA is TGTGCCAGCAGTGCGGAGCCCGGGACAGGGACTGCAACTAATGAAAAACTGTTTTTT. It encodes CASSAEPGTGTATNEKLFF. The V call is TRBV2, the J call TRBJ1-4, with 9 bases identical to TRBD1. J gave up 0 bases and V 4 bases, and 12 bases lay outside the gene matches. Germline V gene sequence: CDR1 SNHLY, CDR2 FYNNEI. CDR3 length equals 19 residues.

The chain recombines TRBV5-5 with TRBJ1-1; no clear D gene. This CDR3 region has 15 residues. Between the trimmed V and J ends, which lost 0 bases and 3 bases, there was a span of 12 bases. Looked up from germline, CDR1 is SGHKS and CDR2 is YYEKEE (reference sequence). CDR3 protein: CASSLAVSLDTEAFF. CDR3 DNA sequence: TGTGCCAGCAGCTTGGCCGTGTCTCTCGACACTGAAGCTTTCTTT.

This clone was counted a single time. The chain employs TRBV27 and TRBJ2-4, with TRBD1 matching over 7 bases. Looked up from germline, CDR1 is MNHEY and CDR2 is SMNVEV (reference sequence). The CDR3 totals 18 residues. J lost 2 bases, V lost 6 bases, and 16 bases had no gene match. CDR3 sequence: CASSHSRTGAVSKNIQYF. The CDR3 nucleotides read TGTGCCAGCAGCCATTCTAGGACAGGCGCCGTTTCCAAAAACATTCAGTACTTC.

This chain links TRBV4-1 with TRBJ1-1; tentative D call: TRBD1 (5 bases). The CDR3 contains 19 residues. Trimming took 8 bases from V and 7 from J, leaving 35 bases between them. Germline V lookup: CDR1 MGHRA, CDR2 YSYEKL. The CDR3 bases are TGCGCCAGCCGTCTTCACCAACAGGCGATCCCCACCCGACCTTTTGAAGCTTTCTTT. Its translation: CASRLHQQAIPTRPFEAFF.

The V and J genes are TRBV5-6 and TRBJ1-3; D possibly corresponds to TRBD1 (6 bases). Trimming pared 4 bases from V and 2 bases from J, leaving 16 bases between. Germline V lookup: CDR1 SGHDT, CDR2 YYEEEE. CDR3 length: 16 residues. The CDR3 DNA follows: TGTGCCAGCAGCCGTCCCGGGGGGCCAACTGGAAACACCATATATTTT. Translation: CASSRPGGPTGNTIYF.

The V call is TRBV11-3, the J call TRBJ2-2, with 12 bases matching TRBD2. Per the germline V gene, CDR1 is SGHNT and CDR2 is YENEEA. This CDR3 is built from 16 residues. V trimming: 1 base; J trimming: 6 bases; junction bases outside the gene matches: 3. CDR3 sequence: CASSLGLAGDSGELFF. CDR3 coding DNA: TGTGCCAGCAGCTTAGGACTAGCGGGAGACTCCGGGGAGCTGTTTTTT.

The chain uses TRBV5-1 and TRBJ1-5, with D uncertain. The CDR3 spans 19 residues. Trimming removed 1 base at V and 1 base at J, with 21 bases between. Germline V CDR1 and CDR2: SGHRS, YFSETQ. The CDR3 loop is CASSLNPLSGKLSNQPQHF. The CDR3 DNA sequence: TGCGCCAGCAGCTTGAACCCCCTCTCGGGGAAGTTAAGCAATCAGCCCCAGCATTTT.

CDR3 in DNA: TGCAGCGTTAGACAGGGGACGAACACTGAAGCTTTCTTT. Translation gives CSVRQGTNTEAFF. This chain links TRBV29-1 with TRBJ1-1, with 8 bases that match TRBD1. Germline V lookup: CDR1 SQVTM, CDR2 ANQGSEA. CDR3 length: 13 amino acids. With V trimmed by 5 bases and J by 1 base, 3 bases remained unmatched. The whole variable domain, filled in from reference TRBV29-1 and TRBJ1-1, reads SAVISQKPSRDICQRGTSLTIQCQVDSQVTMMFWYRQQPGQSLTLIATANQGSEATYESGFVIDKFPISRPNLTFSTLTVSNMSPEDSSIYLCSVRQGTNTEAFFGQGTRLTVV.

CDR3 residues: CASKPGGSEAFF. CDR3 DNA: TGTGCCAGCAAACCGGGGGGGTCTGAAGCTTTCTTT. This rearrangement joins TRBV6-1 to TRBJ1-1; a possible D gene is TRBD1 (5 bases). Trimming removed 7 bases at V and 6 bases at J, with 12 bases between. In germline, CDR1 is MNHNS, CDR2 SASEGT. The CDR3 runs 12 residues.

The chain joins TRBV7-9 to TRBJ1-2, with a tentative D call TRBD1 (6 bases). V was shortened by 1 base and J by 5 bases, with 23 bases between the two germline ends. The CDR3 covers 18 residues. Germline lookup yields CDR1 SEHNR and CDR2 FQNEAQ (reference sequence). The chain's CDR3 is CASSLGGPKGGSKYGYTF. The DNA for the CDR3 is TGTGCCAGCAGCTTAGGGGGGCCTAAGGGAGGTTCCAAGTATGGCTACACCTTC. The full variable domain, its missing parts supplied by reference TRBV7-9 and TRBJ1-2, is DTGVSQNPRHKITKRGQNVTFRCDPISEHNRLYWYRQTLGQGPEFLTYFQNEAQLEKSRLLSDRFSAERPKGSFSTLEIQRTEQGDSAMYLCASSLGGPKGGSKYGYTFGSGTRLTVV.

This rearrangement joins TRBV27 to TRBJ1-3; D gene uncertain. The CDR3 is made up of 13 amino acids. Looked up from germline, CDR1 is MNHEY and CDR2 is SMNVEV (reference sequence). Trimming cost V 5 bases and J 4 bases, with 9 bases left between them. For the CDR3, the DNA is TGTGCCAGCAGTCCTTGGGGAGGAAACACCATATATTTT. As protein: CASSPWGGNTIYF.

This clone was observed a handful of times. This chain links TRBV6-5 with TRBJ2-4; 8 nucleotides line up with TRBD2. The CDR3 runs 15 residues. V was clipped by 6 bases and J by 6 bases; unmatched bases: 10. Germline V gene lookup returns CDR1 MNHEY and CDR2 SVGAGI. CDR3 sequence (DNA): TGTGCCAGCAGGTCGGGGGGGCCTGGAGTAAACATTCAGTACTTC. It codes for CASRSGGPGVNIQYF.

V usage is TRBV7-2 and J usage is TRBJ2-7, with D perhaps matching TRBD2 (5 bases). There are 14 residues in the CDR3. The V gene's germline CDR1 is SGHTA and CDR2 FQGNSA. The V end was cut by 1 base, the J end by 1 base, with 8 bases between. CDR3 protein: CASSLGRSSYEQYF. In DNA form, the CDR3 reads TGTGCCAGCAGCTTAGGGAGGTCTTCCTACGAGCAGTACTTC. The entire variable domain, with the rest obtained from reference TRBV7-2 and TRBJ2-7, is as follows: GAGVSQSPSNKVTEKGKDVELRCDPISGHTALYWYRQSLGQGLEFLIYFQGNSAPDKSGLPSDRFSAERTGGSVSTLTIQRTQQEDSAVYLCASSLGRSSYEQYFGPGTRLTVT.

This chain joins TRBV28 and TRBJ1-3; TRBD1 might be the D (6 bases). Trimming cost V 6 bases and J 1 base, with 16 bases left between them. Germline V gives CDR1 MDHEN, CDR2 SYDVKM. The CDR3 runs to 16 residues. The CDR3 protein is CASRKGGTESGNTIYF. In nucleotides, the CDR3 is TGTGCCAGCAGGAAGGGGGGGACGGAGTCTGGAAACACCATATATTTT.

This chain connects TRBV18 to TRBJ2-7; possible D gene TRBD2, 5 bases. The CDR3 is 15 residues long. The germline gives CDR1 KGHSH, CDR2 LQKENI. Trimming pared 2 bases from V and 0 bases from J, leaving 11 bases between. The CDR3: CASSPSAEDSYEQYF. The CDR3 DNA is TGTGCCAGCTCACCATCAGCGGAGGACTCCTACGAGCAGTACTTC.

The chain is built from TRBV6-5 and TRBJ2-2, with TRBD1 matching over 10 bases. The ends lost 8 bases at V and 4 bases at J; junction bases unmatched: 4. CDR3 length: 14 amino acids. The germline CDR1 and CDR2 sequences are MNHEY and SVGAGI. CDR3 sequence: CASCRDRGTGELFF. The CDR3 DNA is TGTGCCAGCTGCCGGGACAGGGGCACCGGGGAGCTGTTTTTT.

This clone is a singleton in its sample. The chain combines TRBV4-1 with TRBJ2-6; 8 bases map to TRBD1. Looked up from germline, CDR1 is MGHRA and CDR2 is YSYEKL. This CDR3 has 21 residues. The V and J ends lost 0 bases and 0 bases, in that order; junction bases with no gene match: 13. The CDR3 sequence is CASSQDRSTGQVLSGANVLTF. CDR3 coding DNA: TGCGCCAGCAGCCAAGATAGGTCCACGGGACAGGTCCTCTCTGGGGCCAACGTCCTGACTTTC.

This clone was counted a single time. V and J are TRBV4-3 and TRBJ1-6; TRBD1 aligns across 9 bases. Looked up from germline, CDR1 is LGHNA and CDR2 is YSLEER. With V trimmed by 4 bases and J by 7 bases, 5 bases remained unmatched. The CDR3 runs 15 residues. The CDR3 DNA is TGCGCCAGCAGCCGAGACAGGGGGGAAAATTCACCCCTCCACTTT. It translates to CASSRDRGENSPLHF.

The chain uses TRBV30 and TRBJ1-5; TRBD1 matches 8 bases. Germline V gene data show CDR1 as GTSNPN and CDR2 as SVGIG (reference sequence). V lost 2 bases and J lost 3; bases outside the gene matches: 6. This CDR3 comprises 15 residues. The CDR3 sequence: CAWSSLRGPNQPQHF. In DNA form, the CDR3 reads TGTGCCTGGAGTTCCCTCAGGGGGCCCAATCAGCCCCAGCATTTT.

Note on this clone: Relative to the germline gene, one junction end is altered; a read error may explain this. The J gene is TRBJ1-2, the V gene TRBV30; D remains unclear. The CDR3 covers 11 residues. The V gene's germline CDR1 is GTSNPN and CDR2 SVGIG (reference sequence). The CDR3 spells CAWTLAYLVHF. The CDR3 nucleotides are TGTGCCTGGACCTTAGCTTATTTAGTTCACTTC.

The chain carries TRBV5-1 and TRBJ2-1; D might be TRBD2 (5 bases). This CDR3 is built from 14 residues. V lost 5 bases, J lost 0 bases, and 9 bases lay in between. The germline V gene has CDR1 SGHRS and CDR2 YFSETQ. The CDR3 protein is CASSPGNSYNEQFF. CDR3 nucleotide sequence: TGCGCCAGCAGTCCCGGGAACTCCTACAATGAGCAGTTCTTC.

The chain has TRBV6-6 and TRBJ1-1; possibly TRBD1 for D (5 bases). Germline V lookup: CDR1 MNHNY, CDR2 SVGAGI (reference sequence). The CDR3 totals 12 residues. Trimming pared 5 bases from V and 4 bases from J, leaving 8 bases between. In DNA, the CDR3 is TGTGCCAGCAGTCCTGGGGGCACTGAAGCTTTCTTT. The encoded protein is CASSPGGTEAFF.

This clone was recorded only once. The chain carries TRBV6-4 and TRBJ2-7; D perhaps matches TRBD1 (6 bases). CDR1 and CDR2 (germline): MRHNA, SNTAGT. Trimming took 9 bases from V and 1 from J, leaving 25 bases between them. The CDR3 is 17 amino acids. The CDR3 region is CASLPHSTRDISYEQYF. The CDR3 DNA is TGTGCCAGTTTACCCCACTCGACTCGGGACATTTCCTACGAGCAGTACTTC.

The chain combines TRBV30 with TRBJ2-1; tentatively, D is TRBD2 (5 bases). Trimming took 1 base from V and 0 from J, leaving 13 bases between them. The length of the CDR3 is 16 residues. Germline CDR1 reads GTSNPN; CDR2 reads SVGIG (reference sequence). CDR3 loop: CAWSASAGSSYNEQFF. The DNA for the CDR3 is TGTGCCTGGAGTGCTTCCGCGGGTAGCTCCTACAATGAGCAGTTCTTC.

The chain has TRBV7-6 and TRBJ2-3, with a weak D call TRBD2 (5 bases). Trimming shortened V by 2 bases and J by 0 bases, and 6 bases separated the two germline ends. This CDR3 has 14 amino acids. CDR1 is SGHVS, CDR2 FNYEAQ, per germline. The CDR3 nucleotides read TGTGCCAGCAGCTTACGGACTAGCACAGATACGCAGTATTTT. Translating it yields CASSLRTSTDTQYF. The full variable domain, rest sourced from reference TRBV7-6 and TRBJ2-3, is GAGVSQSPRYKVTKRGQDVALRCDPISGHVSLYWYRQALGQGPEFLTYFNYEAQQDKSGLPNDRFSAERPEGSISTLTIQRTEQRDSAMYRCASSLRTSTDTQYFGPGTRLTVL.